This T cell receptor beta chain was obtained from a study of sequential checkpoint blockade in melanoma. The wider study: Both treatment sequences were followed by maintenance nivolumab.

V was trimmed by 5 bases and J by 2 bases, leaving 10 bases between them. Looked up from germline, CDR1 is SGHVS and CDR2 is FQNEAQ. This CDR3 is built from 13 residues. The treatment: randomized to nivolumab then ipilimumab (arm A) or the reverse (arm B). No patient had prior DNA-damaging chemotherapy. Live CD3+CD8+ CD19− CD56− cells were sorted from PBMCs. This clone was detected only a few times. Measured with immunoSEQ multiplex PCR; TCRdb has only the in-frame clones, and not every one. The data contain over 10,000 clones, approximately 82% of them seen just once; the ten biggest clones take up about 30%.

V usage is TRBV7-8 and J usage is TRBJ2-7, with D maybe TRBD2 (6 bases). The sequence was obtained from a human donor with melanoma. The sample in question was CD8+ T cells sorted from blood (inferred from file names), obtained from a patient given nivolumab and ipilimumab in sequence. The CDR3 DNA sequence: TGTGCCAGCAGCCGGACGGGGGCCTACGAGCAGTACTTC. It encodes CASSRTGAYEQYF.